Below, 15 T cell receptor beta chains from the same sample are listed, as sequenced in a study of CD8 T cells in acute hepatitis C reinfection (dated by TCRdb to about 2021). The intended sense of this specimen's time point label: naive CD8 control sorted from an acute-time-point sample. The library came from the immunoSEQ multiplex PCR assay. The source is immuneACCESS, and TCRdb retained only in-frame sequences with V and J called. Part of the clones is not carried over; for the studies checked, unresolved V genes explain less than half of this, and the remainder is unexplained. Recorded for this sample are more than 35,000 clones; 85% to 90% of them occurred a single time. The ten largest clones take up 0.5% of the sample. Specimen: naive CD8+ T cells from PBMCs. The cell subset or site label on this specimen signifies: sorted total naive CD45RO-negative CD8+ T cells. The receptor source for this set is a man aged 25 to 40 with chronic hepatitis C.

This clone was seen just once. The chain links TRBV30 to TRBJ2-1; 11 nucleotides agree with TRBD2. V was pared by 5 bases and J by 4 bases, with 7 bases of the junction left unmatched. The CDR3 loop spans 15 amino acids. Germline V lookup: CDR1 GTSNPN, CDR2 SVGIG (reference sequence). The DNA of the CDR3 is TGTGCCTGGCTTCCCGGGACTAGCGGTTACAATGAGCAGTTCTTC. Translating it yields CAWLPGTSGYNEQFF. Full variable domain (missing parts from reference TRBV30 and TRBJ2-1): SQTIHQWPATLVQPVGSPLSLECTVEGTSNPNLYWYRQAAGRGLQLLFYSVGIGQISSEVPQNLSASRPQDRQFILSSKKLLLSDSGFYLCAWLPGTSGYNEQFFGPGTRLTVL.

The chain carries TRBV2 and TRBJ2-1, with 9 positions matching TRBD2. CDR1 is SNHLY and CDR2 is FYNNEI in the germline V gene. The CDR3 consists of 16 residues. V dropped 4 bases and J dropped 2; count of bases not matched to a gene: 6. CDR3 region: CASSALTSGAYNEQFF. CDR3 sequence (DNA): TGTGCCAGCAGTGCTCTGACTAGCGGAGCCTACAATGAGCAGTTCTTC.

The chain carries TRBV7-9 and TRBJ2-7; 9 bases agree with TRBD1. The CDR3 is 14 residues long. Per the germline V gene, CDR1 is SEHNR and CDR2 is FQNEAQ (reference sequence). The V segment lost 3 bases and the J segment 6 bases; nucleotides outside the gene matches: 6. In DNA form, the CDR3 reads TGTGCCAGCAGCTTCAAGGACAGGGGTGGCGAGCAGTACTTC. Its translation: CASSFKDRGGEQYF.

The rearrangement links TRBV5-6 to TRBJ2-1; D is uncertain. The CDR3 is 15 amino acids. V gave up 0 bases and J gave up 0 bases, with 7 bases separating them. From germline, CDR1 is SGHDT and CDR2 YYEEEE. CDR3: CASSLGGYSYNEQFF. The CDR3 coding sequence is TGTGCCAGCAGCTTGGGAGGTTACTCCTACAATGAGCAGTTCTTC.

The chain uses TRBV7-9 and TRBJ1-1; TRBD1 might be the D (5 bases). Trimming took 3 bases from V and 6 from J, leaving 8 bases between them. The CDR3 runs 12 residues. Germline values: CDR1 SEHNR, CDR2 FQNEAQ (reference sequence). DNA of the CDR3: TGTGCCAGCAGCTTGGGACGGGCTGAAGCTTTCTTT. Translated: CASSLGRAEAFF.

This clone turned up a few times. The genes are TRBV7-9 and TRBJ2-1; TRBD1 is a possible D gene (5 bases). Germline CDR1 SEHNR, CDR2 FQNEAQ (reference sequence). The V end lost 4 bases, the J end lost 9 bases, and 7 bases lay between the germline ends. This CDR3 region has 11 residues. CDR3 sequence reads: CASSSRGEQFF. The CDR3 bases are TGTGCCAGCAGCTCTAGGGGTGAGCAGTTCTTC.

The V and J genes are TRBV4-1 and TRBJ2-7; 10 bases map to TRBD1. The J segment lost 2 bases and the V segment lost 0 bases, leaving 4 bases of the junction unmatched. Per germline, CDR1 MGHRA and CDR2 YSYEKL. The CDR3 has 16 residues. The chain's CDR3 is CASSQDGGTGAYEQYF. In DNA form, the CDR3 reads TGCGCCAGCAGCCAAGACGGCGGGACAGGGGCCTACGAGCAGTACTTC.

The chain is built from TRBV5-4 and TRBJ1-3; D is uncertain. The CDR3 is 15 residues long. The ends were cut back, 7 bases at V and 0 bases at J, with 14 bases in the middle. Germline loops: CDR1 SGHNT, CDR2 YYREEE (reference sequence). The CDR3 DNA is TGTGCCAGCTTCGTATGGGGAAGCTCTGGAAACACCATATATTTT. Translating it yields CASFVWGSSGNTIYF.

The CDR3 loop is CASSLHRSYGYTF. The CDR3, as DNA: TGTGCCAGCAGTTTGCACCGGAGCTATGGCTACACCTTC. This chain uses TRBV27 with TRBJ1-2; no reliable D call. Per the germline V gene, CDR1 is MNHEY and CDR2 is SMNVEV (reference sequence). The CDR3 loop spans 13 amino acids. The ends were cut back, 3 bases at V and 4 bases at J, with 9 bases in the middle.

This chain connects TRBV30 to TRBJ2-1; 9 nucleotides agree with TRBD2. Germline V lookup: CDR1 GTSNPN, CDR2 SVGIG (reference sequence). The CDR3 totals 14 residues. Trimming removed 0 bases from V and 9 bases from J; junction bases left unmatched: 6. Here the CDR3 reads CAWSVHSGSSEQFF. As DNA, the CDR3 is TGTGCCTGGAGTGTACATAGCGGGAGTAGTGAGCAGTTCTTC.

This chain connects TRBV5-1 to TRBJ2-1; TRBD1 matches 8 bases. This CDR3 is 15 amino acids long. From germline, CDR1 is SGHRS and CDR2 YFSETQ. J was trimmed by 1 base and V by 0 bases; bases with no gene match: 0. This CDR3 reads CASSLGDRSYNEQFF. CDR3 DNA sequence: TGCGCCAGCAGCTTGGGGGACAGGTCCTACAATGAGCAGTTCTTC.

The chain employs TRBV27 and TRBJ1-5, with 11 bases matching TRBD1. The CDR3 covers 14 residues. CDR1 and CDR2 (germline): MNHEY, SMNVEV (reference sequence). Trimming took 5 bases from V and 7 from J; bases not matched to a gene: 4. In DNA, the CDR3 is TGTGCCAGCAGTCTGGGGACAGGGGGGCAGCCCCAGCATTTT. Encoded protein: CASSLGTGGQPQHF.

The V call is TRBV5-1, the J call TRBJ1-2; a possible D gene is TRBD1 (6 bases). Looked up from germline, CDR1 is SGHRS and CDR2 is YFSETQ. Trimming cost V 7 bases and J 8 bases, with 24 bases left between them. The CDR3 sequence is 15 residues long. CDR3 sequence reads: CASDVWPGTLEGYTF. The CDR3 DNA sequence: TGCGCCAGCGACGTTTGGCCCGGGACACTGGAAGGCTACACCTTC.

The chain carries TRBV4-1 and TRBJ1-1; TRBD1 agrees at 9 bases. Germline CDR1 is MGHRA and CDR2 is YSYEKL. This CDR3 is 15 amino acids long. V shed 6 bases and J 8 bases; nucleotides not matched to a gene: 13. CDR3 coding DNA: TGCGCCAGCAGAGACCCGGGACAGGGTGTTTTGGAAGCTTTCTTT. Residues: CASRDPGQGVLEAFF.

V is TRBV5-1 and J is TRBJ2-2; D is tentatively TRBD1 or TRBD2 (5 bases each). Germline V lookup: CDR1 SGHRS, CDR2 YFSETQ. There are 12 residues in the CDR3. V shed 3 bases and J shed 5 bases, with 5 bases lying between them. The DNA of the CDR3 is TGCGCCAGCAGCTGGGGGACCGGGGAGCTGTTTTTT. Protein: CASSWGTGELFF.